The 6 T cell receptor beta chains in this list originate from one sample, sequenced in a study of T cells in Graves' hyperthyroidism and ophthalmopathy (dated by TCRdb to the late 2010s). Library creation used multiplex PCR. These reads were obtained on an Illumina HiSeq 2000. The TCR beta CDR3 regions were amplified from the RNA transcripts. The TCR CDR3 was subjected to a first round of RT-PCR using the HTBI primer set and the Qiagen OneStep RT-PCR kit. TCRdb took the public reads, trimmed them with fastp at Q25, ran MiXCR for clone calling and kept in-frame beta chains. Each entry is one CDR3 protein sequence, shown with its most common DNA and genes. In this sample the table shows more than 300,000 distinct CDR3 sequences, about 15% of which occur a single time. The top ten hold 20% to 25% of the sample. Sequencing was performed on blood. The receptors derive from a woman aged 25 to 39 with Graves' hyperthyroidism.

This clonotype has a count of ten or more. This rearrangement joins TRBV12-3 or TRBV12-4 to TRBJ2-7; 9 bases map to TRBD1. There are 13 residues in the CDR3. With V trimmed by 4 bases and J by 2 bases, 0 bases remained unmatched. The CDR3 here is CASSWDRAYEQYF. In nucleotides, the CDR3 is TGTGCCAGCAGTTGGGACAGGGCCTACGAGCAGTACTTC.

The chain combines TRBV19 with TRBJ1-5; D is ambiguous. Per germline, CDR1 LNHDA and CDR2 SQIVND (reference sequence). Trimming cost V 5 bases and J 7 bases, with 12 bases left between them. This CDR3 has 13 residues. The DNA for the CDR3 is TGTGCCAGTAGTCAAAGCGGCCAGCAGCCCCAGCATTTT. Residues: CASSQSGQQPQHF.

Only a few counts were recorded for this clonotype. This chain uses TRBV20-1 with TRBJ2-5; 8 bases match TRBD2. Per germline, CDR1 DFQATT and CDR2 SNEGSKA (reference sequence). This CDR3 has 13 amino acids. The V and J ends lost 0 bases and 5 bases, in that order; junction bases with no gene match: 2. The CDR3 loop reads CSARDSGGETQYF. The CDR3 nucleotides are TGCAGTGCTAGAGATTCGGGGGGGGAGACCCAGTACTTC.

This sequence joins TRBV6-2 or TRBV6-3 and TRBJ2-1; TRBD1 is a possible D gene (6 bases). Germline lookup yields CDR1 MNHEY and CDR2 SVGEGT. V lost 6 bases and J lost 8, with 14 bases in between. This CDR3 contains 13 residues. The DNA of the CDR3 is TGTGCCAGCAGCAACAGGGAGTCCGATGAGCAGTTCTTC. As protein: CASSNRESDEQFF.

This clonotype was counted ten times or more. The chain carries TRBV28 and TRBJ2-5; TRBD2 matches 8 bases. CDR1 is MDHEN and CDR2 is SYDVKM in the germline V gene. CDR3 length equals 16 residues. Unmatched junction bases numbered 15, after V lost 7 bases and J lost 5 bases. The CDR3 DNA is TGTGCCAGCAACACCCCGGGAGGGCGATCGGGGGAGACCCAGTACTTC. Translating it yields CASNTPGGRSGETQYF.

Worth noting for this clonotype: It may be a read error: a sequence one base away is much more abundant. V and J are TRBV9 and TRBJ2-1, with TRBD2 as a possible D gene (6 bases). The CDR3 runs 15 residues. V was shortened by 7 bases and J by 6 bases, with 20 bases between the two germline ends. Germline values: CDR1 SGDLS, CDR2 YYNGEE. The CDR3, as DNA: TGTGCCAGCCGCCCGGAGAGACTAGAGGCCAATGAGCAGTTCTTC. This translates into CASRPERLEANEQFF.